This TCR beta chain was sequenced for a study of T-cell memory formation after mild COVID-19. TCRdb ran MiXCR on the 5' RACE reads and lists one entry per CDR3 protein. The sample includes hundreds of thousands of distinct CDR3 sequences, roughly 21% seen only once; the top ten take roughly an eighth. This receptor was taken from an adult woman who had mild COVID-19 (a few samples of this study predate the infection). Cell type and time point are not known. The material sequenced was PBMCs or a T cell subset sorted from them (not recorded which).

The DNA of the CDR3 is TGTGCCAGCACCGACAGCAGCTCCTACAATGAGCAGTTCTTC. It encodes CASTDSSSYNEQFF. The chain joins TRBV18 to TRBJ2-1, with D possibly TRBD1 on 5 matching bases. V was trimmed by 8 bases and J by 0 bases, leaving 11 bases between them. The CDR3 has 14 amino acids. Germline V gene lookup returns CDR1 KGHSH and CDR2 LQKENI.